This is a list of T cell receptor beta chains from one sample in a study of T cell repertoires in cytomegalovirus infection. TCRdb passed the reads through MiXCR, listing each CDR3 protein once. The table records hundreds of thousands of distinct CDR3 sequences, 35% of them present only once. Sequenced: PBMCs. The receptors originated from a human donor in good health (CMV status not recorded). Some clones in this sample may be carry-over from other donors' samples. Both conserved end residues are part of each CDR3. A D gene is named only where the DNA matches it firmly. The size of a clone is reported for some rows only, either as once, few or many, or as a class for expanded clones.

clone size,J gene,CDR3 length,D gene,V gene,CDR3 DNA,CDR3 protein
few,TRBJ2-1,16,TRBD2,TRBV4-2,TGTGCCAGCAGCCAAGAACTAGCGGGAGTTCTCAATGAGCAGTTCTTC,CASSQELAGVLNEQFF
few,TRBJ1-4,14,-,TRBV12-3/TRBV12-4,TGTGCCAGCAGCCTTAAGCCCCTTCCTGAAAAACTGTTTTTT,CASSLKPLPEKLFF
few,TRBJ2-1,16,TRBD2,TRBV5-1,TGCGCCAGCAGCCAAAGTCCGGCGGGAGGTTACAATGAGCAGTTCTTC,CASSQSPAGGYNEQFF
few,TRBJ2-5,16,TRBD2,TRBV12-3/TRBV12-4,TGTGCCAGCAGTTTGGCTAGCGGAGGAATGGGAGAGACCCAGTACTTC,CASSLASGGMGETQYF
many,TRBJ2-2,15,TRBD2,TRBV7-6,TGTGCCAGCAGTTCTAGCGGGGGAAACACCGGGGAGCTGTTTTTT,CASSSSGGNTGELFF
few,TRBJ1-1,14,-,TRBV4-1,TGCGCCAGCAGCCAAGTTAGTCCTTACACTGAAGCTTTCTTT,CASSQVSPYTEAFF
many,TRBJ2-7,14,-,TRBV7-2,TGTGCCAGCAGCGGGGGGTCACGAGCCTACGAGCAGTACTTC,CASSGGSRAYEQYF
-,TRBJ1-6,14,-,TRBV12-3/TRBV12-4,TGTGCCAGCAGTTTTTCTGGGAGCGATTCACCCCTCCACTTT,CASSFSGSDSPLHF
once,TRBJ1-6,15,TRBD1,TRBV20-1,TGCAGTGCCAAGACCGACAGGGGCTATAATTCACCCCTCCACTTT,CSAKTDRGYNSPLHF
few,TRBJ2-7,15,-,TRBV7-2,TGTGCCAGCAGCTTAGACGTCGGCAGATCCTACGAGCAGTACTTC,CASSLDVGRSYEQYF
-,TRBJ2-5,16,TRBD1,TRBV11-2,TGTGCCAGCAGCGGGCGGGACAGGGGGCTCGGTGAGACCCAGTACTTC,CASSGRDRGLGETQYF
many,TRBJ2-1,15,-,TRBV7-2,TGTGCCAGCAGCGTATCATGGGGGAGTTACAATGAGCAGTTCTTC,CASSVSWGSYNEQFF
few,TRBJ2-3,15,-,TRBV4-2,TGTGCCAGCAGCCAAGCGGGTGCCAGCGTTAATACGCAGTATTTT,CASSQAGASVNTQYF
many,TRBJ2-7,15,-,TRBV7-2,TGTGCCAGCAGCTTAGTGGCAGGCCTGACCTACGAGCAGTACTTC,CASSLVAGLTYEQYF
few,TRBJ1-1,14,TRBD1,TRBV6-5,TGTGCCAGCAGTTACTGGCAGGGGGGCACTGAAGCTTTCTTT,CASSYWQGGTEAFF
-,TRBJ2-4,15,-,TRBV12-3/TRBV12-4,TGTGCCAGCAGGGGGGCGTGGGGAGCCAAAAACATTCAGTACTTC,CASRGAWGAKNIQYF
-,TRBJ2-7,18,TRBD2,TRBV6-5,TGTGCCAGCAGTTACCGACGTGTGGGGCGGGGGGGATCCTACGAGCAGTACTTC,CASSYRRVGRGGSYEQYF
-,TRBJ1-2,12,-,TRBV28,TGTGCCAGCACCCTGACGGACTATGGCTACACCTTC,CASTLTDYGYTF
few,TRBJ2-2,15,-,TRBV7-2,TGTGCCAGCAGCTTAGCGGTGGTACGGGGCGGGGAGCTGTTTTTT,CASSLAVVRGGELFF
-,TRBJ2-7,14,-,TRBV15,TGTGCCACCAGCAGAGATGGGTGGAATGACGAGCAGTACTTC,CATSRDGWNDEQYF
-,TRBJ1-6,15,-,TRBV12-3/TRBV12-4,TGTGCCAGCAGTCCCAGTGGGGGAAGTGGTTCACCCCTCCACTTT,CASSPSGGSGSPLHF
-,TRBJ1-2,14,TRBD1,TRBV9,TGTGCCAGCATCGTTGCTGACAGGGTAGCTATCTACACCTTC,CASIVADRVAIYTF
few,TRBJ1-2,16,-,TRBV14,TGTGCCAGCAGCCAGGGCGGGGCAGGGGCCAACTATGGCTACACCTTC,CASSQGGAGANYGYTF
few,TRBJ2-7,17,-,TRBV4-2,TGTGCCAGCAGCCAAGCAGCAGCGGCCAGAAGCTCCTACGAGCAGTACTTC,CASSQAAAARSSYEQYF
many,TRBJ1-3,14,-,TRBV4-1,TGCGCCAGCAGCCAAGATTTGGCTGGAAACACCATATATTTT,CASSQDLAGNTIYF
few,TRBJ1-1,15,-,TRBV20-1,TGCAGTGCTAGAGATGAGGGACGAGCTTTGAGTGAAGCTTTCTTT,CSARDEGRALSEAFF
many,TRBJ2-3,16,-,TRBV6-6,TGTGCCAGCAGGTCCGGGACACCTGAATTCACAGATACGCAGTATTTT,CASRSGTPEFTDTQYF
-,TRBJ2-5,14,-,TRBV3-1,TGTGCCAGCAGCCAGCAGGGGCCACAAGAGACCCAGTACTTC,CASSQQGPQETQYF
-,TRBJ2-3,14,-,TRBV9,TGTGCCAGCAGCGTACACACGTCCACAGATACGCAGTATTTT,CASSVHTSTDTQYF
-,TRBJ1-2,18,TRBD1,TRBV30,TGTGCCTGGAGTGTATGGGCAGGGGGACGTCAAGGGTCCTATGGCTACACCTTC,CAWSVWAGGRQGSYGYTF
-,TRBJ2-1,15,TRBD1,TRBV5-4,TGTGCCAGCAGCTTGGGGACAGGGTACTACAATGAGCAGTTCTTC,CASSLGTGYYNEQFF
many,TRBJ2-1,17,-,TRBV7-2,TGTGCCAGCAGCTCTACTCAGCGACAGCTTTCCTACAATGAGCAGTTCTTC,CASSSTQRQLSYNEQFF
-,TRBJ2-2,18,TRBD2,TRBV12-3/TRBV12-4,TGTGCCAGCAGCCCCACTAGCGGGAGGGCCTCGCGTAACGGGGAGCTGTTTTTT,CASSPTSGRASRNGELFF
-,TRBJ2-2,15,TRBD1,TRBV19,TGTGCCAGTAGTATGACAGGGCCCAACACCGGGGAGCTGTTTTTT,CASSMTGPNTGELFF
-,TRBJ2-3,17,-,TRBV12-3/TRBV12-4,TGTGCCAGCAGTTTAACCCGGGCCAGGGCTTTGACAGATACGCAGTATTTT,CASSLTRARALTDTQYF
-,TRBJ1-2,14,-,TRBV28,TGTGCCAGCAGTCTTAACAGGGTTCCTAGGGGCTACACCTTC,CASSLNRVPRGYTF
few,TRBJ1-2,13,-,TRBV12-3/TRBV12-4,TGTGCCAGCAGTCCGACGACACCCCCTGGCTACACCTTC,CASSPTTPPGYTF
few,TRBJ2-3,13,TRBD2,TRBV20-1,TGCAGTGCTAGCCGCGGGAGATCGGATACGCAGTATTTT,CSASRGRSDTQYF
-,TRBJ1-5,13,-,TRBV24-1,TGTGCCACCAGTGAAACGATCCGGAGCCCCCAGCATTTT,CATSETIRSPQHF